These T cell receptor beta chains were read from a single sample in a study of a mutant IDH1 vaccine in newly diagnosed glioma. The assay was immunoSEQ multiplex PCR, and TCRdb's table has in-frame clones only and misses some. Here the sample spans fewer than 40,000 clones, around 82% being singletons. No antigen has been assigned to these receptors. Sequencing used PBMCs, obtained from a glioma patient whose treatment included an IDH1 peptide vaccine. These receptors were collected from a man aged 25-40 years with glioma. Both conserved end residues are part of each CDR3. Each record gives: CDR3 length, clone size, J gene, V gene, D gene, CDR3 protein, CDR3 DNA. A D gene is named only where the DNA matches it firmly. Expanded clones are given a class, and other clones once, few, many or no size at all.

cdr3_length: 15; clone_size: .; j_call: TRBJ2-7; v_call: TRBV28; d_call: TRBD1; cdr3_aa: CASSPLRDSTYEQYF; cdr3_nt: TGTGCCAGCAGTCCCCTCCGGGACAGCACCTACGAGCAGTACTTC
cdr3_length: 14; clone_size: .; j_call: TRBJ2-7; v_call: TRBV18; d_call: TRBD1; cdr3_aa: CASSKGDRLGEQYF; cdr3_nt: TGTGCCAGCTCAAAAGGGGACAGGCTCGGCGAGCAGTACTTC
cdr3_length: 14; clone_size: .; j_call: TRBJ1-4; v_call: TRBV13; d_call: TRBD1; cdr3_aa: CASSEGQNNEKLFF; cdr3_nt: TGTGCCAGCAGCGAGGGACAGAATAATGAAAAACTGTTTTTT
cdr3_length: 16; clone_size: .; j_call: TRBJ1-2; v_call: TRBV5-1; d_call: TRBD1; cdr3_aa: CASSLGGIGQGNGYTF; cdr3_nt: TGCGCCAGCAGCTTGGGGGGGATCGGACAGGGGAACGGCTACACCTTC
cdr3_length: 14; clone_size: .; j_call: TRBJ2-2; v_call: TRBV29-1; d_call: .; cdr3_aa: CSADRGTNTGELFF; cdr3_nt: TGCAGCGCCGATAGGGGGACGAACACCGGGGAGCTGTTTTTT
cdr3_length: 14; clone_size: .; j_call: TRBJ1-4; v_call: TRBV7-2; d_call: TRBD1; cdr3_aa: CASSSTGGAEKLFF; cdr3_nt: TGTGCCAGCAGCTCTACAGGGGGCGCGGAAAAACTGTTTTTT
cdr3_length: 11; clone_size: .; j_call: TRBJ2-7; v_call: TRBV6-5; d_call: TRBD2; cdr3_aa: CASRGVYEQYF; cdr3_nt: TGTGCCAGCCGGGGGGTATACGAGCAGTACTTC
cdr3_length: 16; clone_size: .; j_call: TRBJ2-7; v_call: TRBV6-6; d_call: TRBD2; cdr3_aa: CASSYSTSGRTSEQYF; cdr3_nt: TGTGCCAGCAGTTACTCCACTAGCGGGAGAACGAGCGAGCAGTACTTC
cdr3_length: 17; clone_size: .; j_call: TRBJ1-6; v_call: TRBV7-8; d_call: .; cdr3_aa: CASSLAAQGEGRSPLHF; cdr3_nt: TGTGCCAGCAGCTTAGCTGCCCAGGGAGAGGGTCGTTCACCCCTCCACTTT
cdr3_length: 13; clone_size: .; j_call: TRBJ1-2; v_call: TRBV19; d_call: .; cdr3_aa: CASSGAAGYGYTF; cdr3_nt: TGTGCCAGCTCCGGGGCGGCGGGCTATGGCTACACCTTC
cdr3_length: 15; clone_size: few; j_call: TRBJ2-5; v_call: TRBV18; d_call: .; cdr3_aa: CASSPKLGGQETQYF; cdr3_nt: TGTGCCAGCTCACCAAAATTAGGGGGCCAAGAGACCCAGTACTTC
cdr3_length: 16; clone_size: once; j_call: TRBJ1-3; v_call: TRBV27; d_call: .; cdr3_aa: CASSPRPQGSGNTIYF; cdr3_nt: TGTGCCAGCAGCCCGCGCCCACAGGGATCCGGAAACACCATATATTTT
cdr3_length: 13; clone_size: few; j_call: TRBJ1-1; v_call: TRBV14; d_call: .; cdr3_aa: CASSQQYSTEAFF; cdr3_nt: TGTGCCAGCAGCCAACAGTATAGCACTGAAGCTTTCTTT
cdr3_length: 13; clone_size: .; j_call: TRBJ1-5; v_call: TRBV19; d_call: .; cdr3_aa: CATGVRGNQPQHF; cdr3_nt: TGTGCCACTGGCGTGCGGGGTAATCAGCCCCAGCATTTT
cdr3_length: 15; clone_size: .; j_call: TRBJ1-4; v_call: TRBV7-2; d_call: .; cdr3_aa: CASSLNIGANEKLFF; cdr3_nt: TGTGCCAGCAGCCTAAATATTGGTGCTAATGAAAAACTGTTTTTT
cdr3_length: 16; clone_size: .; j_call: TRBJ2-7; v_call: TRBV30; d_call: .; cdr3_aa: CAWSPPGEGSIYEQYF; cdr3_nt: TGTGCCTGGAGTCCCCCCGGAGAGGGATCGATCTACGAGCAGTACTTC
cdr3_length: 15; clone_size: once; j_call: TRBJ2-1; v_call: TRBV18; d_call: TRBD1; cdr3_aa: CASSLGTGEGNEQFF; cdr3_nt: TGTGCCAGCTCACTCGGGACAGGGGAAGGCAATGAGCAGTTCTTC
cdr3_length: 16; clone_size: .; j_call: TRBJ1-1; v_call: TRBV2; d_call: .; cdr3_aa: CASSEAPGTGNTEAFF; cdr3_nt: TGTGCCAGCAGTGAAGCGCCCGGGACGGGCAACACTGAAGCTTTCTTT
cdr3_length: 14; clone_size: .; j_call: TRBJ2-5; v_call: TRBV7-6; d_call: .; cdr3_aa: CASSLGQRGETQYF; cdr3_nt: TGTGCCAGCAGCCTAGGACAGCGCGGAGAGACCCAGTACTTC
cdr3_length: 14; clone_size: .; j_call: TRBJ2-7; v_call: TRBV10-3; d_call: .; cdr3_aa: CATRQHRENYEQYF; cdr3_nt: TGTGCCACCCGACAACACAGGGAAAACTACGAGCAGTACTTC
cdr3_length: 14; clone_size: .; j_call: TRBJ2-7; v_call: TRBV7-6; d_call: TRBD1; cdr3_aa: CASSYDRGPYEQYF; cdr3_nt: TGTGCCAGCAGCTACGACAGGGGGCCCTACGAGCAGTACTTC
cdr3_length: 14; clone_size: few; j_call: TRBJ1-1; v_call: TRBV5-6; d_call: TRBD1; cdr3_aa: CASSFRGRNTEAFF; cdr3_nt: TGTGCCAGCAGCTTCAGGGGGAGGAACACTGAAGCTTTCTTT
cdr3_length: 15; clone_size: .; j_call: TRBJ1-1; v_call: TRBV6-1; d_call: .; cdr3_aa: CASSALQGEVTEAFF; cdr3_nt: TGTGCCAGCAGTGCACTACAGGGTGAAGTAACTGAAGCTTTCTTT
cdr3_length: 15; clone_size: .; j_call: TRBJ2-7; v_call: TRBV6-5; d_call: .; cdr3_aa: CASSPGDPRGYEQYF; cdr3_nt: TGTGCCAGCAGTCCAGGGGATCCGAGGGGATACGAGCAGTACTTC
cdr3_length: 17; clone_size: once; j_call: TRBJ2-2; v_call: TRBV21-1; d_call: .; cdr3_aa: CASSKLRTRVITGELFF; cdr3_nt: TGTGCCAGCAGCAAGCTTCGGACTAGGGTGATCACCGGGGAGCTGTTTTTT